This section outlines one T cell receptor beta chain sequence together with its context. The CDR3 runs to 17 residues. Germline V CDR1 and CDR2: KGHDR, SFDVKD. With 9 bases clipped from V and 4 bases from J, the junction kept 16 bases outside the gene matches. The data were obtained in a study of regulatory T cells in long-lasting Graves disease. To make TCR beta libraries, researchers used iRepertoire HTBI primers and Arm-PCR of CDR3 regions. Each CDR3 protein gets one entry after TCRdb re-called the multiplex PCR reads with MiXCR. The sample consists of under 500,000 distinct CDR3 sequences, 20% to 25% of them appearing once. The time point was: persistent/refractory GD, antithyroid drugs over 5 years with positive TRAb. TCR sequences were obtained from RNA taken from PBMCs.

The V and J genes are TRBV24-1 and TRBJ2-1; 8 bases agree with TRBD2. Sequencing was performed on peripheral blood mononuclear cells (PBMCs), taken when the disease was refractory, from a patient treated with antithyroid drugs. This clonotype originated in a female donor with Graves disease. CDR3 coding DNA: TGTGCCACCGAGGGAGGTAGCGGGACTATTCAATACAATGAGCAGTTCTTC. Its protein product is CATEGGSGTIQYNEQFF.